This TCR beta chain was recovered during a study of T cells in Graves' hyperthyroidism and ophthalmopathy. Amplified regions were TCR beta CDR3 sequences from RNA transcripts. The study used the HTBI primer set for a first-round RT-PCR of the TCR CDR3. TCRdb fed the multiplex PCR reads into MiXCR, producing one record per CDR3 protein. The profile shows approximately 620,000 distinct CDR3 sequences, approximately 14% of them singletons. First hyperthyroidism diagnosis is when the blood sample was obtained, before any ophthalmopathy symptoms. The germline CDR1 and CDR2 sequences are KGHSH and LQKENI. Trimming took 0 bases from V and 0 from J, leaving 8 bases between them. This CDR3 has 16 amino acids. In its sample, this clonotype was seen many times. The target antigen is unknown. Broader study findings: Researchers report that a 13 V-J model separated ophthalmopathy from stable hyperthyroidism. A median around 5.9 months before onset, the model predicted ophthalmopathy.

The V and J genes are TRBV18 and TRBJ1-4; no reliable D call. The sequence was obtained from a woman in her twenties or thirties with Graves' hyperthyroidism that later progressed to Graves' ophthalmopathy. Sequencing was carried out using blood. CDR3 coding DNA: TGTGCCAGCTCACCACCGTTCCATGCAACTAATGAAAAACTGTTTTTT. Encoded protein: CASSPPFHATNEKLFF.